This is a list of T cell receptor beta chains from one sample in a study of blood T cell repertoires in COVID-19. Profiling relied on immunoSEQ multiplex PCR, and the TCRdb table lists in-frame clones only, not all of them. The data contain tens of thousands of clones, 80% to 90% of them singletons. Sequencing was performed on peripheral blood. These receptors were taken from a man in his forties or fifties with acute or convalescent COVID-19. Both conserved end residues are part of each CDR3. Fields, in order: clone size, J gene, D gene, V gene, CDR3 protein, CDR3 DNA. D genes are given only for firm matches. Not all rows give a size; the values are once, few, many and, for expanded clones, a class.

clone_size: -
j_call: TRBJ1-5
d_call: -
v_call: TRBV10-1
cdr3_aa: CASSESGRMSNQPQHF
cdr3_nt: TGCGCCAGCAGTGAGTCGGGCAGAATGAGCAATCAGCCCCAGCATTTT

clone_size: -
j_call: TRBJ2-3
d_call: TRBD1
v_call: TRBV6-5
cdr3_aa: CASSLRDRSTDTQYF
cdr3_nt: TGTGCCAGCAGTCTAAGGGACAGGAGCACAGATACGCAGTATTTT

clone_size: -
j_call: TRBJ1-2
d_call: TRBD1
v_call: TRBV27
cdr3_aa: CASSLRTGSGYTF
cdr3_nt: TGTGCCAGCAGTTTAAGGACAGGGAGTGGCTACACCTTC

clone_size: once
j_call: TRBJ1-6
d_call: -
v_call: TRBV7-3
cdr3_aa: CASSLSGGNNSPLHF
cdr3_nt: TGTGCCAGCAGCTTATCGGGGGGAAATAATTCACCCCTCCACTTT

clone_size: -
j_call: TRBJ1-2
d_call: TRBD1
v_call: TRBV28
cdr3_aa: CASSSHRPPGQADYGYTF
cdr3_nt: TGTGCCAGCAGTTCCCACCGCCCTCCGGGACAGGCGGACTATGGCTACACCTTC

clone_size: -
j_call: TRBJ1-4
d_call: TRBD1
v_call: TRBV27
cdr3_aa: CASSHRQGVFEKLFF
cdr3_nt: TGTGCCAGCAGCCATCGACAGGGGGTATTTGAAAAACTGTTTTTT

clone_size: -
j_call: TRBJ2-5
d_call: -
v_call: TRBV4-3
cdr3_aa: CASSGGAGETQYF
cdr3_nt: TGCGCCAGCAGCGGGGGGGCAGGTGAGACCCAGTACTTC

clone_size: -
j_call: TRBJ1-1
d_call: -
v_call: TRBV28
cdr3_aa: CASRGGVMNTEAFF
cdr3_nt: TGTGCCAGCAGGGGGGGGGTTATGAACACTGAAGCTTTCTTT

clone_size: -
j_call: TRBJ2-3
d_call: -
v_call: TRBV13
cdr3_aa: CASSGGLSTDTQYF
cdr3_nt: TGTGCCAGCAGCGGGGGACTTAGCACAGATACGCAGTATTTT

clone_size: -
j_call: TRBJ2-3
d_call: TRBD2
v_call: TRBV6-4
cdr3_aa: CASSREGLSTDTQYF
cdr3_nt: TGTGCCAGCTCTAGGGAGGGTCTGAGCACAGATACGCAGTATTTT

clone_size: -
j_call: TRBJ1-3
d_call: -
v_call: TRBV2
cdr3_aa: CASSENRAGNTIYF
cdr3_nt: TGTGCCAGCAGTGAAAATAGAGCTGGAAACACCATATATTTT

clone_size: -
j_call: TRBJ1-2
d_call: -
v_call: TRBV7-2
cdr3_aa: CASSFPRNYGYTF
cdr3_nt: TGTGCCAGCAGCTTCCCCAGGAACTATGGCTACACCTTC

clone_size: -
j_call: TRBJ2-5
d_call: TRBD1
v_call: TRBV6-1
cdr3_aa: CASSDPPGQVKETQYF
cdr3_nt: TGTGCCAGCAGTGACCCCCCGGGACAGGTAAAGGAGACCCAGTACTTC

clone_size: -
j_call: TRBJ2-2
d_call: -
v_call: TRBV12-3/TRBV12-4
cdr3_aa: CASSGWATGELFF
cdr3_nt: TGTGCCAGCTCAGGGTGGGCGACCGGGGAGCTGTTTTTT

clone_size: -
j_call: TRBJ2-3
d_call: -
v_call: TRBV30
cdr3_aa: CAWRGGGGTDTQYF
cdr3_nt: TGTGCCTGGAGAGGGGGAGGGGGCACAGATACGCAGTATTTT

clone_size: -
j_call: TRBJ2-7
d_call: TRBD2
v_call: TRBV28
cdr3_aa: CASSLVGTSGTRRDEQYF
cdr3_nt: TGTGCCAGCAGTTTAGTGGGGACTAGCGGGACCCGGCGGGACGAGCAGTACTTC

clone_size: few
j_call: TRBJ2-7
d_call: TRBD1
v_call: TRBV18
cdr3_aa: CASSLARDSVYEQYF
cdr3_nt: TGTGCCAGCTCACTAGCCCGGGACAGTGTGTACGAGCAGTACTTC

clone_size: -
j_call: TRBJ2-5
d_call: TRBD2
v_call: TRBV6-1
cdr3_aa: CASRAGEETQYF
cdr3_nt: TGTGCCAGCAGAGCGGGAGAAGAGACCCAGTACTTC

clone_size: -
j_call: TRBJ1-3
d_call: -
v_call: TRBV4-1
cdr3_aa: CASSLWGGSDGNTIYF
cdr3_nt: TGCGCCAGCAGCCTTTGGGGGGGGTCTGACGGAAACACCATATATTTT

clone_size: -
j_call: TRBJ2-2
d_call: TRBD2
v_call: TRBV11-2
cdr3_aa: CASSRGVGLASTGELFF
cdr3_nt: TGTGCCAGCAGCCGGGGGGTCGGACTAGCGAGCACCGGGGAGCTGTTTTTT

clone_size: -
j_call: TRBJ2-2
d_call: -
v_call: TRBV30
cdr3_aa: CAWNRGTANTGELFF
cdr3_nt: TGTGCCTGGAATCGGGGGACAGCGAACACCGGGGAGCTGTTTTTT

clone_size: -
j_call: TRBJ1-2
d_call: TRBD1
v_call: TRBV2
cdr3_aa: CASTPGTGGFYGYTF
cdr3_nt: TGTGCCAGCACCCCAGGGACAGGGGGCTTCTATGGCTACACCTTC

clone_size: -
j_call: TRBJ1-1
d_call: TRBD1
v_call: TRBV6-5
cdr3_aa: CASRNTGGRTEAFF
cdr3_nt: TGTGCCAGCAGGAATACAGGGGGAAGGACTGAAGCTTTCTTT

clone_size: once
j_call: TRBJ1-1
d_call: TRBD1
v_call: TRBV12-3/TRBV12-4
cdr3_aa: CASSLELDRDAFF
cdr3_nt: TGTGCCAGCAGTTTAGAACTAGACAGGGATGCTTTCTTT

clone_size: -
j_call: TRBJ1-2
d_call: -
v_call: TRBV19
cdr3_aa: CASSILADNYGYTF
cdr3_nt: TGTGCCAGTAGTATCCTGGCGGATAACTATGGCTACACCTTC

clone_size: -
j_call: TRBJ1-1
d_call: -
v_call: TRBV3-1/TRBV3-2
cdr3_aa: CASSPRGGENTEAFF
cdr3_nt: TGTGCCAGCAGCCCCCGGGGTGGGGAGAACACTGAAGCTTTCTTT

clone_size: once
j_call: TRBJ1-4
d_call: -
v_call: TRBV6-6
cdr3_aa: CASRKVGGGNEKLFF
cdr3_nt: TGTGCCAGCAGAAAGGTGGGAGGAGGTAATGAAAAACTGTTTTTT

clone_size: -
j_call: TRBJ1-5
d_call: -
v_call: TRBV3-1/TRBV3-2
cdr3_aa: CASSQDAGSNQPQHF
cdr3_nt: TGTGCCAGCAGCCAAGATGCAGGCAGCAATCAGCCCCAGCATTTT

clone_size: once
j_call: TRBJ2-3
d_call: -
v_call: TRBV5-1
cdr3_aa: CASSEGPGAGTQYF
cdr3_nt: TGCGCCAGCAGCGAAGGGCCCGGGGCGGGGACGCAGTATTTT

clone_size: -
j_call: TRBJ1-6
d_call: -
v_call: TRBV27
cdr3_aa: CASCGSSYNSPLHF
cdr3_nt: TGTGCCAGCTGTGGGAGCTCCTATAATTCACCCCTCCACTTT

clone_size: -
j_call: TRBJ2-7
d_call: TRBD2
v_call: TRBV6-5
cdr3_aa: CASSLAGGVYEQYF
cdr3_nt: TGTGCCAGCAGCCTAGCGGGGGGCGTCTACGAGCAGTACTTC

clone_size: -
j_call: TRBJ1-2
d_call: TRBD1
v_call: TRBV7-3
cdr3_aa: CASSPTGDGGYTF
cdr3_nt: TGTGCCAGCAGCCCGACAGGGGACGGTGGCTACACCTTC

clone_size: -
j_call: TRBJ2-5
d_call: -
v_call: TRBV10-3
cdr3_aa: CAISESIREEGVGQETQYF
cdr3_nt: TGTGCCATCAGTGAGTCGATCAGGGAGGAGGGAGTGGGCCAAGAGACCCAGTACTTC

clone_size: once
j_call: TRBJ2-7
d_call: TRBD2
v_call: TRBV3-1/TRBV3-2
cdr3_aa: CASSRTSIDEQYF
cdr3_nt: TGTGCCAGCAGCCGGACTAGTATCGACGAGCAGTACTTC

clone_size: -
j_call: TRBJ2-5
d_call: TRBD2
v_call: TRBV9
cdr3_aa: CASSDGKSGGASETQYF
cdr3_nt: TGTGCCAGCAGCGATGGAAAGAGCGGGGGGGCGAGCGAGACCCAGTACTTC

clone_size: once
j_call: TRBJ1-3
d_call: -
v_call: TRBV7-2
cdr3_aa: CASSLRLRSGNTIYF
cdr3_nt: TGTGCCAGCAGCTTAAGACTCCGCTCTGGAAACACCATATATTTT

clone_size: -
j_call: TRBJ2-1
d_call: TRBD2
v_call: TRBV3-1/TRBV3-2
cdr3_aa: CASSTRTSGSIHEQFF
cdr3_nt: TGTGCCAGCAGCACCCGGACTAGCGGGAGTATACATGAGCAGTTCTTC

clone_size: -
j_call: TRBJ2-1
d_call: TRBD1
v_call: TRBV30
cdr3_aa: CAWVPRGRLDNEQFF
cdr3_nt: TGTGCCTGGGTTCCTAGGGGGCGCCTCGACAATGAGCAGTTCTTC

clone_size: -
j_call: TRBJ2-7
d_call: TRBD1
v_call: TRBV14
cdr3_aa: CASSPLLTSDRGYEQYF
cdr3_nt: TGTGCCAGCAGCCCCCTTCTAACTTCGGACAGGGGGTACGAGCAGTACTTC

clone_size: -
j_call: TRBJ1-1
d_call: TRBD1
v_call: TRBV28
cdr3_aa: CASSLWGYTDMDRENTEAFF
cdr3_nt: TGTGCCAGCAGTTTATGGGGCTACACCGACATGGACAGGGAGAACACTGAAGCTTTCTTT

clone_size: -
j_call: TRBJ1-1
d_call: -
v_call: TRBV2
cdr3_aa: CASSAGIVNTEAFF
cdr3_nt: TGTGCCAGCAGTGCAGGTATTGTGAACACTGAAGCTTTCTTT

clone_size: -
j_call: TRBJ1-6
d_call: TRBD1
v_call: TRBV5-1
cdr3_aa: CASSLAPGQYNSPLHF
cdr3_nt: TGCGCCAGCAGCTTGGCCCCGGGACAGTATAATTCACCCCTCCACTTT

clone_size: once
j_call: TRBJ2-3
d_call: -
v_call: TRBV5-1
cdr3_aa: CASSEPNKDTQYF
cdr3_nt: TGCGCCAGCAGCGAACCCAACAAGGATACGCAGTATTTT

clone_size: -
j_call: TRBJ1-1
d_call: -
v_call: TRBV5-1
cdr3_aa: CASSLVGEGAEAFF
cdr3_nt: TGCGCCAGCAGCTTGGTGGGGGAGGGCGCTGAAGCTTTCTTT

clone_size: once
j_call: TRBJ2-1
d_call: TRBD2
v_call: TRBV7-3
cdr3_aa: CASSLGLAGYNEQFF
cdr3_nt: TGTGCCAGCAGCCTGGGGCTAGCGGGGTACAATGAGCAGTTCTTC

clone_size: -
j_call: TRBJ1-5
d_call: TRBD1
v_call: TRBV19
cdr3_aa: CARDRGNQPQHF
cdr3_nt: TGTGCCAGGGACAGGGGCAATCAGCCCCAGCATTTT

clone_size: few
j_call: TRBJ1-2
d_call: -
v_call: TRBV24-1
cdr3_aa: CATSDLGRGYGYTF
cdr3_nt: TGTGCCACCAGTGATTTGGGGAGAGGGTATGGCTACACCTTC